The rows below give T cell receptor beta chains drawn from one sample of a study of blood T cell repertoires in COVID-19. Profiled with immunoSEQ multiplex PCR; TCRdb holds only in-frame clones, not every one. The sample shows over 300,000 clones, more than 70% of them seen only once. Sequenced sample: peripheral blood. The receptors derive from a woman aged 45-59 years with acute or convalescent COVID-19. CDR3s include the opening cysteine and the closing phenylalanine or tryptophan. The order of the fields is CDR3 protein, CDR3 DNA, D gene, J gene, V gene, clone size. The D gene is left open where the match is weak. The listing skips clone size in some rows; elsewhere it reads once, few, many or a size class.

CASSDRLAGEVYEQFF,TGTGCCAGCAGCGATCGACTAGCGGGAGAGGTGTATGAGCAGTTCTTC,TRBD2,TRBJ2-1,TRBV7-8,.
CASSPGTVLGETQYF,TGTGCCAGCAGCCCAGGGACAGTCTTGGGGGAGACCCAGTACTTC,TRBD1,TRBJ2-5,TRBV7-2,.
CASSRTGTGSSYEQYF,TGTGCCAGCAGTAGAACCGGGACAGGGAGCTCCTACGAGCAGTACTTC,TRBD1,TRBJ2-7,TRBV27,.
CASSHRRQGIRDEQFF,TGTGCCAGCAGTCACCGGCGACAGGGGATTCGGGATGAGCAGTTCTTC,TRBD1,TRBJ2-1,TRBV6-2/TRBV6-3,once
CASVDREGNQPQHF,TGTGCCAGCGTGGACAGGGAGGGAAATCAGCCCCAGCATTTT,TRBD1,TRBJ1-5,TRBV2,.
CASSLGQAVGYTF,TGTGCCAGCAGTTTAGGACAGGCCGTGGGCTACACCTTC,.,TRBJ1-2,TRBV12-3/TRBV12-4,.
CAWSKSLTGLAGMYEQYF,TGTGCCTGGAGCAAATCCTTAACGGGACTAGCGGGAATGTACGAGCAGTACTTC,TRBD2,TRBJ2-7,TRBV30,.
CASRETSVYEQYF,TGTGCCAGCAGGGAAACTAGCGTCTACGAGCAGTACTTC,TRBD2,TRBJ2-7,TRBV11-1,.
CASSQSGNTYNEQFF,TGCGCCAGCAGCCAAAGCGGGAACACCTACAATGAGCAGTTCTTC,TRBD2,TRBJ2-1,TRBV4-1,.
CASSPSVAVDEQYF,TGTGCCAGCTCACCAAGCGTTGCCGTCGACGAGCAGTACTTC,.,TRBJ2-7,TRBV18,.